This T cell receptor beta chain was captured by sequencing in a study of patients and donors after allogeneic stem cell transplantation. This clonotype was seen a few times. TCRdb fed the RT-PCR reads into MiXCR, producing one record per CDR3 protein. The profile covers 800,000 to 1,000,000 distinct CDR3 sequences, with approximately 19% appearing a single time and around 6% taken by the ten largest. The CDR3 contains 17 residues. Germline CDR1 is SEHNR and CDR2 is FQNEAQ (reference sequence). With 1 base clipped from V and 7 bases from J, the junction kept 11 bases outside the gene matches. What was sequenced was blood, either unsorted or a sorted T cell fraction (not recorded which). This TCR was recovered from a human donor who was either an allogeneic HSCT recipient or a stem cell or donor lymphocyte infusion donor (not recorded which). It is not recorded whose cells these are; they may come from a transplant donor. The chain links TRBV7-9 to TRBJ1-5, with TRBD1 identical over 9 bases. DNA of the CDR3: TGTGCCAGCAGCTTAGATCCCGGGGGACAGGGTATGCAGCCCCAGCATTTT. It encodes CASSLDPGGQGMQPQHF.